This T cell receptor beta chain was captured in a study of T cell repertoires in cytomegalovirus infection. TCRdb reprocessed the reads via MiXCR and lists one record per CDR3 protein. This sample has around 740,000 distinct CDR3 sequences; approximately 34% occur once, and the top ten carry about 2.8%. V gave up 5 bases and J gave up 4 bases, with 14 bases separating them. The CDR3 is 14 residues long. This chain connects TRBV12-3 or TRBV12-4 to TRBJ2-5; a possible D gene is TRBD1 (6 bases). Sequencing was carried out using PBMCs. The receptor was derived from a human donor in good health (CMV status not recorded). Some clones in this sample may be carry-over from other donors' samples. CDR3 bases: TGTGCCAGCAGTACCCCGGTCAGGGGAGAGACCCAGTACTTC. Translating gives CASSTPVRGETQYF.